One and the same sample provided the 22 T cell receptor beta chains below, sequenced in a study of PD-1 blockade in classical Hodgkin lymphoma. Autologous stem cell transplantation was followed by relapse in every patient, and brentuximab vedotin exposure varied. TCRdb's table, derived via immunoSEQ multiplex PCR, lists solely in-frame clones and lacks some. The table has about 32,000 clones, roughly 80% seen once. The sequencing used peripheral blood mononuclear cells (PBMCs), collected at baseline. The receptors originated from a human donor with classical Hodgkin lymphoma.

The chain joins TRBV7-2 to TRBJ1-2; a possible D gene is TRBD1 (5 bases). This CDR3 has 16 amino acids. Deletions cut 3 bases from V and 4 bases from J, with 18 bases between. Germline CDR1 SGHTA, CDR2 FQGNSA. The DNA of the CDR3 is TGTGCCAGCAGCTTGGGTTTGCAGGGCTATTTCTATGGCTACACCTTC. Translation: CASSLGLQGYFYGYTF.

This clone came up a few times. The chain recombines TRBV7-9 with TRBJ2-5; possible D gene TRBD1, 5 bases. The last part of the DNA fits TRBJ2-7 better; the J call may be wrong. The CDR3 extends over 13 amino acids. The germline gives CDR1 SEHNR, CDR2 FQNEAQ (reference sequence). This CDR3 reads CASSLMGPYEQYF. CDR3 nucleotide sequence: TGTGCCAGCAGCTTAATGGGGCCTTACGAGCAGTACTTC.

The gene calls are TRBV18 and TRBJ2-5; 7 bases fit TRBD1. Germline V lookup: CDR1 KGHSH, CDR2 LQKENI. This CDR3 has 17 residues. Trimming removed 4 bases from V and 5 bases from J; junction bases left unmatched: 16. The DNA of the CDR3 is TGTGCCAGCTCACTAACACCCTGGACAGGTGGGATGGAGACCCAGTACTTC. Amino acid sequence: CASSLTPWTGGMETQYF.

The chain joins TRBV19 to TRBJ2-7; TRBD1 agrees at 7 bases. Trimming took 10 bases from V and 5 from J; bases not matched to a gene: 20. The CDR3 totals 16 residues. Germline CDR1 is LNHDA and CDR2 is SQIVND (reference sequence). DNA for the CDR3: TGTGCCACCCGAGGGGGCGACGCAATTAACCTGGACGAGCAGTACTTC. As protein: CATRGGDAINLDEQYF.

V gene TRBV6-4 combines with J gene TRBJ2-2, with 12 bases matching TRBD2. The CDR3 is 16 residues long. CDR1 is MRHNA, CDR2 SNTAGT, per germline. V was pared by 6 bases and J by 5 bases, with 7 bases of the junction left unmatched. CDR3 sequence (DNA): TGTGCCAGCAGCAAACTAGCGGGGGGTGATACCGGGGAGCTGTTTTTT. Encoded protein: CASSKLAGGDTGELFF.

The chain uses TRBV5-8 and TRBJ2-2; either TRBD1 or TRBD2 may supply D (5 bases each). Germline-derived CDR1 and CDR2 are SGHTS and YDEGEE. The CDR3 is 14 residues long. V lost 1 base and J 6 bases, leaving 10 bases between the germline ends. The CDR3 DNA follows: TGTGCCAGCAGCTTGCAAGGGGACCCCGGGGAGCTGTTTTTT. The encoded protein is CASSLQGDPGELFF.

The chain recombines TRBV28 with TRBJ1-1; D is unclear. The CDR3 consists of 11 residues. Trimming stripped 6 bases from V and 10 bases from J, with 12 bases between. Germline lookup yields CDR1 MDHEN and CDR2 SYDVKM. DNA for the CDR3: TGTGCCAGCAGCCATCCCCGAGGAGCTTTCTTT. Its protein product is CASSHPRGAFF.

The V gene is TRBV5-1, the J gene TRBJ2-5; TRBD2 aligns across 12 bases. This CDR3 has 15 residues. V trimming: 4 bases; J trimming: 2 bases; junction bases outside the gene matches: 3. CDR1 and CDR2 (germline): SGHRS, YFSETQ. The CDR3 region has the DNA TGCGCCAGCAGCCAAACTAGCGGGGGGCAAGAGACCCAGTACTTC. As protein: CASSQTSGGQETQYF.

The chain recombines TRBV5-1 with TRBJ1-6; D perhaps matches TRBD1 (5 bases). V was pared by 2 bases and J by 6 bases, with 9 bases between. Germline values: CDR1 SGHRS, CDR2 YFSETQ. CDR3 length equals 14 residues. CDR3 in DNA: TGCGCCAGCAGCTTAGCAGACAGTAATTCACCCCTCCACTTT. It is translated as CASSLADSNSPLHF.

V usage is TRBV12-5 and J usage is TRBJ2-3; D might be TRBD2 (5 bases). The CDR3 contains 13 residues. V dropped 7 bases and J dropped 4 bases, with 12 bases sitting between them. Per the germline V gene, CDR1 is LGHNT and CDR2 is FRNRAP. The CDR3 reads CASAPREADTQYF. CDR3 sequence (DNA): TGTGCTAGTGCCCCCCGGGAAGCAGATACGCAGTATTTT.

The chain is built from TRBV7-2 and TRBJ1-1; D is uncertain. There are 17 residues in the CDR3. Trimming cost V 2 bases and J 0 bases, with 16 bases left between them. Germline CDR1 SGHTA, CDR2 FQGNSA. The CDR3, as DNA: TGTGCCAGCAGCTTAAACTATGATCCGAGGTTGAACACTGAAGCTTTCTTT. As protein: CASSLNYDPRLNTEAFF.

CDR3 DNA sequence: TGTGCCAGCGCTAAGGGAGTTTCTGCAACTAATGAAAAACTGTTTTTT. This encodes CASAKGVSATNEKLFF. The chain employs TRBV7-9 and TRBJ1-4; no clear D. The CDR3 totals 16 residues. V was clipped by 8 bases and J by 0 bases, with 16 bases between them. Germline V CDR1 and CDR2: SEHNR, FQNEAQ (reference sequence).

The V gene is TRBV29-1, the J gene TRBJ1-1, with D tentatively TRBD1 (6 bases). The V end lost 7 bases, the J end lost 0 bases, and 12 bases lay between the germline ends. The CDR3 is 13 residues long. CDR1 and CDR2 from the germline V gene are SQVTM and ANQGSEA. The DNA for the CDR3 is TGCAGCGCGGGACAAACGTTGAACACTGAAGCTTTCTTT. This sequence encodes CSAGQTLNTEAFF.

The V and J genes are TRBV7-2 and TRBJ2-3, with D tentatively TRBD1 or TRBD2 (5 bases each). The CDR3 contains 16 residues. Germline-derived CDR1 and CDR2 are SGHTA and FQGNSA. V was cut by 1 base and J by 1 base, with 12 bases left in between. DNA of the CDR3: TGTGCCAGCAGCTTAGGCCCAGGGACCGGCACAGATACGCAGTATTTT. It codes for CASSLGPGTGTDTQYF. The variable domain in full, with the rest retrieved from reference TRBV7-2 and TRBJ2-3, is GAGVSQSPSNKVTEKGKDVELRCDPISGHTALYWYRQSLGQGLEFLIYFQGNSAPDKSGLPSDRFSAERTGGSVSTLTIQRTQQEDSAVYLCASSLGPGTGTDTQYFGPGTRLTVL.

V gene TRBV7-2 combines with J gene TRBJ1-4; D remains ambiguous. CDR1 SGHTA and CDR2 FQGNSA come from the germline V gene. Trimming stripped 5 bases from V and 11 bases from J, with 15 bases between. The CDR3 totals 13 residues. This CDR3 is CASSAAGGFKLFF. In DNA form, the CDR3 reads TGTGCCAGCAGCGCGGCGGGCGGTTTTAAACTGTTTTTT.

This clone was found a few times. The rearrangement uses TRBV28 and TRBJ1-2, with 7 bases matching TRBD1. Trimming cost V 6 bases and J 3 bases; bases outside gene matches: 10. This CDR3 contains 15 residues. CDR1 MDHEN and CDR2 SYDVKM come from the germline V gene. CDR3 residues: CASSPASGGDYGYTF. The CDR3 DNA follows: TGTGCCAGCAGCCCCGCATCAGGGGGAGACTATGGCTACACCTTC.

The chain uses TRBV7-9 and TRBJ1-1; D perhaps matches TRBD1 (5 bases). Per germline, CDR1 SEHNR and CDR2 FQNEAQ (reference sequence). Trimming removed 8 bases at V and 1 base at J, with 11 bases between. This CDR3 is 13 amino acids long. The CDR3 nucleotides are TGTGCCAGCGTCGGACACAGGAACACTGAAGCTTTCTTT. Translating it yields CASVGHRNTEAFF.

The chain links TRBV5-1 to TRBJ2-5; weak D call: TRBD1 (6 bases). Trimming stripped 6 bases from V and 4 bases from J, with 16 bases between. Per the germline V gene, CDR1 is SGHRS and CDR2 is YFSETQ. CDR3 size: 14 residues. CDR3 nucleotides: TGCGCCAGCACCCCGACAGGTAGTAGAGAGACCCAGTACTTC. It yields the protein CASTPTGSRETQYF.

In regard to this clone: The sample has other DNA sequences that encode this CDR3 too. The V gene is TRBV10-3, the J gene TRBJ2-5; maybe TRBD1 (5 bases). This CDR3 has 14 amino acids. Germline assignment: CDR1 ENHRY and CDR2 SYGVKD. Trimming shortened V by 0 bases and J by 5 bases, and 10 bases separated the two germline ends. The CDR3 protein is CAISESGRGETQYF. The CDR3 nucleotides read TGTGCCATCAGTGAGTCGGGAAGGGGCGAGACCCAGTACTTC.

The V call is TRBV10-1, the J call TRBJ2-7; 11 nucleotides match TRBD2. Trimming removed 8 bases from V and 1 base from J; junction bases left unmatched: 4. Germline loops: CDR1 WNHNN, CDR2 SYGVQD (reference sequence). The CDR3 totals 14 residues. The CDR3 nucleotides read TGCGCCAGCCGGGGACTAGCGGAGTCCTACGAGCAGTACTTC. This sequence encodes CASRGLAESYEQYF.

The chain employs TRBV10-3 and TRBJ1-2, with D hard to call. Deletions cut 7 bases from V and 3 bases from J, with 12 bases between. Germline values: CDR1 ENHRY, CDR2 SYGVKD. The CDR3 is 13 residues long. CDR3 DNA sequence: TGTGCCATCAATCGGGGTCAGGACTATGGCTACACCTTC. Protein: CAINRGQDYGYTF.

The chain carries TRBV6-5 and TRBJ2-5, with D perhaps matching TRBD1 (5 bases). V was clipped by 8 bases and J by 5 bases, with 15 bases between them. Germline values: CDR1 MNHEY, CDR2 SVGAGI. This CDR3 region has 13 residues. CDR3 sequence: CASLGVSGETQYF. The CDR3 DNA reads TGTGCCAGCCTAGGGGTTTCGGGCGAGACCCAGTACTTC.